The clone carrying this T cell receptor beta chain was seen a single time. Its antigen remains unknown. A multiplex PCR was run with 60 Vbeta primers and 13 Jbeta primers. TCRdb keeps only in-frame clones here, not all; method: immunoSEQ multiplex PCR. The sample carries some 56,000 clones, about 80% recorded once. V was cut by 1 base and J by 4 bases, with 12 bases left in between. The CDR3 spans 15 residues. CDR1 SGDLS and CDR2 YYNGEE come from the germline V gene. These data originate in a study of cytomegalovirus exposure and HLA in healthy donors. Whole-study results and caveats: A later examination showed that TCR association rates differed by HLA locus, with DRB1 most and HLA-C fewest. Earlier analysis looked at TCR beta V segments, and most were productive about 87% or about 30% of the time.

This clonotype originated in a man in his forties or fifties in good health and CMV-seronegative. This chain uses TRBV9 with TRBJ2-1, with D perhaps matching TRBD2 (7 bases). Material for sequencing was PBMCs. CDR3 sequence (DNA): TGTGCCAGCAGCGTAATAGGGGGGGATTACAATGAGCAGTTCTTC. It is translated as CASSVIGGDYNEQFF.